The next 25 T cell receptor beta chains were all read from a single sample in a study of cytomegalovirus exposure and HLA in healthy donors. Amplification used 60 Vbeta primers and 13 Jbeta primers. TCRdb's table, derived via immunoSEQ multiplex PCR, lists solely in-frame clones and lacks some. The table lists about 180,000 clones, approximately 79% of them singletons. The sequencing sample was made of PBMCs. The receptors were sampled from a woman in her thirties or forties in good health and CMV-seronegative.

The chain has TRBV2 and TRBJ1-1, with D uncertain. Germline V gene sequence: CDR1 SNHLY, CDR2 FYNNEI. With 9 bases removed from V and 1 base from J, the gap between germline ends came to 15 bases. The CDR3 length is 14 residues. The CDR3 protein is CASITGLPNTEAFF. CDR3 DNA sequence: TGTGCCAGTATAACCGGACTACCGAACACTGAAGCTTTCTTT.

This sequence joins TRBV13 and TRBJ1-5, with 8 bases aligning to TRBD1. The V segment lost 0 bases and the J segment 5 bases; nucleotides outside the gene matches: 3. This CDR3 comprises 15 residues. Germline-derived CDR1 and CDR2 are PRHDT and FYEKMQ (reference sequence). The CDR3 spells CASSLGQGDYQPQHF. The CDR3 DNA reads TGTGCCAGCAGCTTAGGACAGGGGGACTATCAGCCCCAGCATTTT.

The chain combines TRBV2 with TRBJ1-6, with D possibly TRBD1 on 5 matching bases. The CDR3 is made up of 13 amino acids. Looked up from germline, CDR1 is SNHLY and CDR2 is FYNNEI. The V end lost 7 bases, the J end lost 9 bases, and 13 bases lay between the germline ends. This CDR3 is CASKQAWGSPLHF. In nucleotides, the CDR3 is TGTGCCAGCAAACAGGCCTGGGGTTCACCCCTCCACTTT.

The CDR3 here is CASSYPGGHEQYF. CDR3 coding DNA: TGTGCCAGCAGTTACCCAGGAGGCCACGAGCAGTACTTC. This chain joins TRBV6-5 and TRBJ2-5; TRBD2 is a possible D gene (5 bases). The DNA end favors TRBJ2-7, so the J call may be wrong. CDR1 is MNHEY, CDR2 SVGAGI, per germline. This CDR3 has 13 residues.

The chain is built from TRBV11-2 and TRBJ2-2; no firm D call. V lost 4 bases and J 5 bases, leaving 11 bases between the germline ends. Germline CDR1 and CDR2: SGHAT and FQNNGV. This CDR3 region has 14 residues. The CDR3 reads CASSSPSSTGELFF. For the CDR3, the DNA is TGTGCCAGCAGCTCCCCATCGAGTACCGGGGAGCTGTTTTTT.

This clone has just one count. V usage is TRBV5-1 and J usage is TRBJ2-3, with TRBD1 identical over 10 bases. Trimming removed 0 bases from V and 4 bases from J; junction bases left unmatched: 5. The CDR3 has 16 residues. The germline CDR1 and CDR2 sequences are SGHRS and YFSETQ. CDR3 DNA sequence: TGCGCCAGCAGCTTGGGTTCCGGGACAGGGGCAGATACGCAGTATTTT. Translated, it gives CASSLGSGTGADTQYF.

The rearrangement joins TRBV30 to TRBJ1-6; D is unresolved. V was cut by 3 bases and J by 6 bases, with 15 bases left in between. From germline, CDR1 is GTSNPN and CDR2 SVGIG (reference sequence). The CDR3 consists of 15 residues. In DNA, the CDR3 is TGTGCCTGGAGGGTGGGCCCAGCCGGTAATTCACCCCTCCACTTT. Translating it yields CAWRVGPAGNSPLHF.

This clone occurred once. This chain connects TRBV12-2 to TRBJ2-5; the table's TRBD1 call for D was not verified on the DNA. TRBV12-2 is labeled a pseudogene. The CDR3 runs to 15 residues. CDR3 sequence (DNA): TGTGCAAGTCGCTTAGGACAGACTCCACAAGAGACCCAGTACTTC. Residues: CASRLGQTPQETQYF.

This chain connects TRBV19 to TRBJ1-5; TRBD1 agrees at 9 bases. Germline lookup yields CDR1 LNHDA and CDR2 SQIVND (reference sequence). The length of the CDR3 is 14 residues. After removal of 6 bases from V and 6 bases from J, the junction contained 6 bases not matched to a gene. DNA of the CDR3: TGTGCCAGTAGGGGGGACAGGGTTGTTCAGCCCCAGCATTTT. This sequence encodes CASRGDRVVQPQHF.

The chain recombines TRBV11-3 with TRBJ1-6; 9 positions agree with TRBD1. The germline V gene has CDR1 SGHNT and CDR2 YENEEA. This CDR3 spans 15 amino acids. Trimming removed 4 bases from V and 6 bases from J; junction bases left unmatched: 4. CDR3 DNA sequence: TGTGCCAGCAGCTACGCGACAGGGGGTAATTCACCCCTCCACTTT. Its translation: CASSYATGGNSPLHF.

This clone showed up just once. The V and J genes are TRBV6-5 and TRBJ2-1; TRBD2 matches at 13 bases. From germline, CDR1 is MNHEY and CDR2 SVGAGI. This CDR3 spans 15 amino acids. Losses at the gene ends were 6 bases for V and 10 bases for J; bases not matched to a gene: 9. CDR3 nucleotides: TGTGCCAGCAGGGAGGGACTAGCGGGACGATGGGAGCAGTTCTTC. As protein: CASREGLAGRWEQFF.

This rearrangement joins TRBV30 to TRBJ2-5, with a weak D call TRBD1 (6 bases). This CDR3 has 14 amino acids. CDR1 is GTSNPN, CDR2 SVGIG, per germline (reference sequence). Trimming took 2 bases from V and 5 from J, leaving 15 bases between them. CDR3 residues: CAWSSGTLQETQYF. The CDR3 region has the DNA TGTGCCTGGAGTTCCGGGACACTCCAGGAGACCCAGTACTTC.

J is TRBJ1-1 and V is TRBV7-6; 9 bases map to TRBD1. The J segment lost 3 bases and the V segment lost 1 base, leaving 12 bases of the junction unmatched. This CDR3 contains 18 residues. The germline gives CDR1 SGHVS, CDR2 FNYEAQ. The DNA for the CDR3 is TGTGCCAGCAGCTTAGAAACAGGGGGCTCGTGGCGACACACTGAAGCTTTCTTT. It encodes CASSLETGGSWRHTEAFF.

There are a few counts of this clone. In DNA, the CDR3 is TGTGCCAGCCGGACAGGGGTGGGAGAGACCCAGTACTTC. Amino acids: CASRTGVGETQYF. J is TRBJ2-5 and V is TRBV6-1, with 9 bases identical to TRBD1. This CDR3 spans 13 amino acids. Germline trimming cut 8 bases from V and 4 bases from J; bases unmatched to any gene: 5. The V gene's germline CDR1 is MNHNS and CDR2 SASEGT.

The V call is TRBV29-1, the J call TRBJ2-1, with TRBD1 matching over 8 bases. The V segment lost 3 bases and the J segment 1 base; nucleotides outside the gene matches: 11. Germline V CDR1 and CDR2: SQVTM, ANQGSEA. The CDR3 loop spans 17 amino acids. The DNA of the CDR3 is TGCAGCGTTGATGAGTTCAGGACAGGGAATTCCTACAATGAGCAGTTCTTC. Protein sequence: CSVDEFRTGNSYNEQFF.

There are a few counts of this clone. J is TRBJ2-5 and V is TRBV5-1, with TRBD2 as a possible D gene (5 bases). The CDR3 totals 14 residues. Trimming left V 5 bases short and J 5 bases short, with 16 bases between. CDR1 SGHRS and CDR2 YFSETQ come from the germline V gene. In nucleotides, the CDR3 is TGCGCCAGCAGTCCCGAGGGCGGGCGGGAGACCCAGTACTTC. This codes for CASSPEGGRETQYF.

This clone was counted only a few times. This chain connects TRBV6-1 to TRBJ2-7; 10 bases are shared with TRBD1. The trim removed 7 bases at V and 4 bases at J, leaving 7 bases unmatched. The CDR3 has 14 residues. The germline V gene encodes CDR1 MNHNS and CDR2 SASEGT. CDR3 loop: CASMEADRGYEQYF. The DNA of the CDR3 is TGTGCCAGCATGGAGGCGGACAGGGGGTACGAGCAGTACTTC.

V and J are TRBV5-4 and TRBJ2-1; D uncertain. CDR1 and CDR2 (germline): SGHNT, YYREEE (reference sequence). V was pared by 0 bases and J by 0 bases, with 7 bases between. The CDR3 length is 15 residues. The CDR3 sequence: CASSLDPSSYNEQFF. DNA for the CDR3: TGTGCCAGCAGCTTGGACCCTAGCTCCTACAATGAGCAGTTCTTC.

This chain joins TRBV15 and TRBJ1-6, with TRBD1 identical over 7 bases. Germline lookup yields CDR1 LNHNV and CDR2 YYDKDF (reference sequence). This CDR3 has 15 amino acids. The ends lost 3 bases at V and 7 bases at J; junction bases unmatched: 6. The CDR3 coding sequence is TGTGCCACCAGCAGGGAGACAGGGTTAAATTCACCCCTCCACTTT. Residues: CATSRETGLNSPLHF.

This clone showed up just a few times. The chain combines TRBV4-1 with TRBJ2-7, with D possibly matching TRBD2 (6 bases). V shed 1 base and J shed 7 bases, with 17 bases lying between them. Germline loops: CDR1 MGHRA, CDR2 YSYEKL. The CDR3 has 15 residues. CDR3 residues: CASSQGGAPSWEQYF. CDR3 nucleotides: TGCGCCAGCAGCCAAGGCGGGGCACCGTCCTGGGAGCAGTACTTC.

The V and J genes are TRBV7-9 and TRBJ2-5; no firm D call. The V gene's germline CDR1 is SEHNR and CDR2 FQNEAQ (reference sequence). The CDR3 length is 12 residues. V lost 5 bases and J 3 bases, leaving 7 bases between the germline ends. The chain's CDR3 is CASSPREETQYF. The CDR3 DNA reads TGTGCCAGCAGCCCTAGAGAAGAGACCCAGTACTTC. Supplemented by reference TRBV7-9 and TRBJ2-5, the full variable domain reads DTGVSQNPRHKITKRGQNVTFRCDPISEHNRLYWYRQTLGQGPEFLTYFQNEAQLEKSRLLSDRFSAERPKGSFSTLEIQRTEQGDSAMYLCASSPREETQYFGPGTRLLVL.

The V call is TRBV5-4, the J call TRBJ1-2; 10 nucleotides agree with TRBD1. J was trimmed by 0 bases and V by 4 bases; bases with no gene match: 12. CDR3 length: 18 amino acids. Looked up from germline, CDR1 is SGHNT and CDR2 is YYREEE (reference sequence). In nucleotides, the CDR3 is TGTGCCAGCAGCCGGGCCGGGACAGGGGTCATAGCTAACTATGGCTACACCTTC. Translated: CASSRAGTGVIANYGYTF.

The V gene is TRBV28, the J gene TRBJ1-5, with D tentatively TRBD1 (6 bases). V was shortened by 5 bases and J by 0 bases, with 17 bases between the two germline ends. Germline V lookup: CDR1 MDHEN, CDR2 SYDVKM. The length of the CDR3 is 17 residues. CDR3 region: CASSPSTGSYSNQPQHF. CDR3 DNA sequence: TGTGCCAGCAGTCCCTCGACAGGATCATATAGCAATCAGCCCCAGCATTTT.

The chain joins TRBV11-3 to TRBJ2-7, with TRBD1 matching 9 bases. The V and J ends lost 4 bases and 3 bases, in that order; junction bases with no gene match: 7. Germline V lookup: CDR1 SGHNT, CDR2 YENEEA. This CDR3 has 15 residues. CDR3 sequence: CASSSGQGKLYEQYF. The CDR3 coding sequence is TGTGCCAGCAGCTCAGGACAGGGGAAGCTCTACGAGCAGTACTTC.

This sequence joins TRBV4-3 and TRBJ2-7, with 9 bases matching TRBD2. Germline V lookup: CDR1 LGHNA, CDR2 YSLEER. The V and J ends lost 1 base and 6 bases, in that order; junction bases with no gene match: 4. CDR3 size: 14 residues. The CDR3: CASSQVSGSREQYF. The DNA of the CDR3 is TGCGCCAGCAGCCAAGTTAGCGGGAGCCGCGAGCAGTACTTC.